The 9 T cell receptor beta chains below were found in one sample sequenced in a study of CD8+ T cells in alopecia areata. Treatment of the sample: oral pan-JAK inhibitor, 5-10 mg twice daily. As the sequencing template, cDNA was produced by extracting RNA and reverse transcribing it. TCRdb's table, derived via immunoSEQ multiplex PCR, lists solely in-frame clones and lacks some. The table includes 130,000 or so clones, roughly 55% detected once. This sample comprised CD4+ T cells sorted from blood, obtained at week 4, from a patient treated with tofacitinib. The receptors here all came from a human donor with alopecia areata.

The chain recombines TRBV2 with TRBJ1-2; 7 nucleotides line up with TRBD1. Unmatched junction bases numbered 6, after V lost 6 bases and J lost 2 bases. The CDR3 totals 14 residues. Looked up from germline, CDR1 is SNHLY and CDR2 is FYNNEI. The CDR3 region has the DNA TGTGCCAGCAGCCCAGACAGGGCCAACTATGGCTACACCTTC. It codes for CASSPDRANYGYTF. Full variable domain (remainder filled in from reference TRBV2 and TRBJ1-2): EPEVTQTPSHQVTQMGQEVILRCVPISNHLYFYWYRQILGQKVEFLVSFYNNEISEKSEIFDDQFSVERPDGSNFTLKIRSTKLEDSAMYFCASSPDRANYGYTFGSGTRLTVV.

The rearrangement joins TRBV5-1 to TRBJ2-2; 8 positions agree with TRBD1. The CDR3 runs 15 residues. The J segment lost 5 bases and the V segment lost 4 bases, leaving 7 bases of the junction unmatched. Per the germline V gene, CDR1 is SGHRS and CDR2 is YFSETQ. The CDR3 sequence: CASSQDRGATGELFF. The DNA of the CDR3 is TGCGCCAGCAGCCAAGACAGGGGAGCTACCGGGGAGCTGTTTTTT.

The table lists this clone with a few counts. The genes are TRBV4-1 and TRBJ1-1; the D is unclear. Germline V gene sequence: CDR1 MGHRA, CDR2 YSYEKL. V was cut by 4 bases and J by 0 bases, with 21 bases left in between. This CDR3 has 18 residues. In DNA, the CDR3 is TGCGCCAGCAGCCCAGCACCCCTTTCCAGGTTCTTGAACACTGAAGCTTTCTTT. Translation: CASSPAPLSRFLNTEAFF.

The chain is built from TRBV30 and TRBJ2-7; D ambiguous. The CDR3 is 12 amino acids. Trimming left V 2 bases short and J 1 base short, with 6 bases between. Germline CDR1 reads GTSNPN; CDR2 reads SVGIG (reference sequence). The CDR3 loop reads CAWSTDSYEQYF. Written as DNA, the CDR3 is TGTGCCTGGAGTACCGATTCCTACGAGCAGTACTTC.

The CDR3 region is CAIRQGVNTDTQYF. The CDR3 nucleotides read TGTGCCATCAGACAGGGGGTTAACACAGATACGCAGTATTTT. V usage is TRBV10-3 and J usage is TRBJ2-3; TRBD1 matches 8 bases. J was trimmed by 2 bases and V by 6 bases; bases with no gene match: 4. Germline V gives CDR1 ENHRY, CDR2 SYGVKD. The CDR3 loop spans 14 amino acids.

The chain has TRBV5-1 and TRBJ1-1; D perhaps matches TRBD1 (5 bases). Trimming shortened V by 5 bases and J by 1 base, and 12 bases separated the two germline ends. The CDR3 consists of 14 residues. Germline V gene data show CDR1 as SGHRS and CDR2 as YFSETQ. The CDR3 sequence: CASRPWGENTEAFF. In DNA form, the CDR3 reads TGCGCCAGCAGACCATGGGGGGAGAACACTGAAGCTTTCTTT.

Only a few counts were recorded for this clone. J is TRBJ2-2 and V is TRBV6-6, with D hard to call. The CDR3 extends over 14 amino acids. Trimming left V 8 bases short and J 0 bases short, with 10 bases between. The germline CDR1 and CDR2 sequences are MNHNY and SVGAGI (reference sequence). This CDR3 is CASGNNANTGELFF. As DNA, the CDR3 is TGTGCCAGCGGAAACAATGCGAACACCGGGGAGCTGTTTTTT.

The table lists this clone with a count of one. The V call is TRBV5-6, the J call TRBJ2-1, with 12 bases fitting TRBD2. V lost 5 bases to trimming and J lost 7 bases; unmatched junction nucleotides: 10. This CDR3 is 16 amino acids long. The V gene's germline CDR1 is SGHDT and CDR2 YYEEEE. The CDR3 protein is CASRGTAGTSGNEQFF. In DNA, the CDR3 is TGTGCCAGCAGGGGAACAGCCGGGACTAGCGGGAATGAGCAGTTCTTC.

There are a few counts of this clone. CDR3 coding DNA: TGTGCCAGCAGCTTAAGGGGAGGGCCCAGGAACACTGAAGCTTTCTTT. This codes for CASSLRGGPRNTEAFF. J is TRBJ1-1 and V is TRBV7-3; D gene unclear. There are 16 residues in the CDR3. The V gene lost 1 base and the J gene lost 1 base, with 13 bases spanning the gap. Germline CDR1 SGHTA, CDR2 FQGTGA.